Listed below are T cell receptor beta chains from one sample, sequenced in a study of blood T cell repertoires in COVID-19. Profiled with immunoSEQ multiplex PCR; TCRdb holds only in-frame clones, not every one. The profile covers about 190,000 clones, with around nine tenths appearing a single time and 2.7% taken by the ten largest. The sequenced sample was peripheral blood. The receptors shown here come from a man in his forties with active or convalescent COVID-19. Each CDR3 is given with its conserved first and last residue. The D gene is left open where the match is weak.

D gene: NA; V gene: TRBV30; CDR3 protein: CAWSVSDSYNEQFF
D gene: TRBD2; V gene: TRBV7-9; CDR3 protein: CASSLVAGGTDTQYF
D gene: TRBD2; V gene: TRBV5-8; CDR3 protein: CASGSVLAGIYNEQFF
D gene: NA; V gene: TRBV7-9; CDR3 protein: CASSPREHGYTF
D gene: TRBD1; V gene: TRBV29-1; CDR3 protein: CSVGQGDYGYTF
D gene: NA; V gene: TRBV2; CDR3 protein: CASALTMQYF
D gene: TRBD1; V gene: TRBV6-5; CDR3 protein: CASSYRTGNTGELFF
D gene: NA; V gene: TRBV6-6; CDR3 protein: CASRWTVNTEAFF
D gene: TRBD1; V gene: TRBV10-3; CDR3 protein: CATDRGNDYTEAFF
D gene: TRBD2; V gene: TRBV2; CDR3 protein: CASRASSGADTQYF
D gene: NA; V gene: TRBV19; CDR3 protein: CASSIGGGTDTQYF
D gene: TRBD1; V gene: TRBV19; CDR3 protein: CASWDRGRYGYTF
D gene: NA; V gene: TRBV11-3; CDR3 protein: CASSPDSKNTIYF
D gene: NA; V gene: TRBV19; CDR3 protein: CASYQGHGNEQFF
D gene: TRBD1; V gene: TRBV30; CDR3 protein: CAWSTQGWEQYF
D gene: NA; V gene: TRBV4-1; CDR3 protein: CASSQGLALTSTDTQYF
D gene: NA; V gene: TRBV29-1; CDR3 protein: CSVEGEFELLYGYTF
D gene: NA; V gene: TRBV4-1; CDR3 protein: CASSQDWSRGIGELFF
D gene: NA; V gene: TRBV4-3; CDR3 protein: CASSPRVNQPQHF
D gene: NA; V gene: TRBV3-1/TRBV3-2; CDR3 protein: CASSQAGVRDGYTF
D gene: TRBD2; V gene: TRBV15; CDR3 protein: CATRLVGLAAQETQYF